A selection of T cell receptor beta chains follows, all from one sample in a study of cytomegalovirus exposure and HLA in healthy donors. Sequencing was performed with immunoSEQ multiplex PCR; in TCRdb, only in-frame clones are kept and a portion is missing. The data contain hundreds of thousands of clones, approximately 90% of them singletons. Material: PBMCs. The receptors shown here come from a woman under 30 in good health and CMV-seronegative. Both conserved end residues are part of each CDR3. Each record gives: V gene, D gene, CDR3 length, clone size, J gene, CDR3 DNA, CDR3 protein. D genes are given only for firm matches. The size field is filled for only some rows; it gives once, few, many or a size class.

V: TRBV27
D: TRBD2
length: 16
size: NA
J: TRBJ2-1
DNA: TGTGCCAGCAGTTTAATGTGGACTAGCTCCTACAATGAGCAGTTCTTC
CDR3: CASSLMWTSSYNEQFF

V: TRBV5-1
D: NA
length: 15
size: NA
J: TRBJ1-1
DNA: TGCGCCAGCAGCCCGGAAGTGGGGAGGAACACTGAAGCTTTCTTT
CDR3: CASSPEVGRNTEAFF

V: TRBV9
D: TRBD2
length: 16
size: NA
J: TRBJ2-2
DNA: TGTGCCAGCAGCGTGGGGACTAGCGTCAACACCGGGGAGCTGTTTTTT
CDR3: CASSVGTSVNTGELFF

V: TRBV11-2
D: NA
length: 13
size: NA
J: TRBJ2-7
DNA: TGTGCCAGCAGCTTGAGTATAACGGACGAGCAGTACTTC
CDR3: CASSLSITDEQYF

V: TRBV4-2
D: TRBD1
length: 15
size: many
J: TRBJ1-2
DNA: TGTGCCAGCAGCCAAGATCAGGGGGCACGATATGGCTACACCTTC
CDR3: CASSQDQGARYGYTF

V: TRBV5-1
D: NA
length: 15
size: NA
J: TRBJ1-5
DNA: TGCGCCAGCAGCCCATCAGGGGATAGCAATCAGCCCCAGCATTTT
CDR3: CASSPSGDSNQPQHF

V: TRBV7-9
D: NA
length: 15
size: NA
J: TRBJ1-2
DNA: TGTGCCAGCAGCTTTGACAGAGAGGTTAACTATGGCTACACCTTC
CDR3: CASSFDREVNYGYTF

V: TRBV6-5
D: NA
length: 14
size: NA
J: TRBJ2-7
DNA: TGTGCCAGCAGTTACCGACGGCTCGGGGACGAGCAGTACTTC
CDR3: CASSYRRLGDEQYF

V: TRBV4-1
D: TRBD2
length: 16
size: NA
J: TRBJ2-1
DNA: TGCGCCAGCAGCCATTCAGGTAGCGGGACGTACCTTGAGCAGTTCTTC
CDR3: CASSHSGSGTYLEQFF

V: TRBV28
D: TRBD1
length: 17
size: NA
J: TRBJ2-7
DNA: TGTGCCAGCACCCCCAGGGGACCCAGGACAGGGGGCTACGAGCAGTACTTC
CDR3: CASTPRGPRTGGYEQYF

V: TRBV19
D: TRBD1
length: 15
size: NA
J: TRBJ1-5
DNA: TGTGCCAGTACCCCGGGGACAGAAGGTTTTCAGCCCCAGCATTTT
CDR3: CASTPGTEGFQPQHF

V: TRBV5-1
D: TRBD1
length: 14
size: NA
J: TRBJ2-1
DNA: TGCGCCAGCAGCTTGGGACAGGGGCACAATGAGCAGTTCTTC
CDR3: CASSLGQGHNEQFF

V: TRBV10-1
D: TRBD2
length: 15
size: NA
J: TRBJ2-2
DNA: TGCGCCACCAACGGATCCGGGAGGGGCACCGGGGAGCTGTTTTTT
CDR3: CATNGSGRGTGELFF

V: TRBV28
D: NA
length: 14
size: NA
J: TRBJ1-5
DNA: TGTGCCAGCAGTTTAGCAGTTGGCAATCAGCCCCAGCATTTT
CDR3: CASSLAVGNQPQHF

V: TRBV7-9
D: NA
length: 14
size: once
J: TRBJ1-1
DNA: TGTGCCAGCAGCTTAGCAGCGCCTCCTAAGCGAGCTTTCTTT
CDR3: CASSLAAPPKRAFF

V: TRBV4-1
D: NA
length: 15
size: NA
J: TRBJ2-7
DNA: TGCGCCAGCAGCCAATCCGAGACTAGCTCCTACGAGCAGTACTTC
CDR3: CASSQSETSSYEQYF

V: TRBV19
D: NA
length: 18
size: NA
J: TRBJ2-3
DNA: TGTGCCAGTAGTATCAGGGGATACGTCCTTCCTAGCACAGATACGCAGTATTTT
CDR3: CASSIRGYVLPSTDTQYF